This TCR beta chain was sequenced during a study of blood T cell repertoires in COVID-19. Study information: PBMCs, B-cell-depleted T cells, or T cells were the source of the cDNA or gDNA that made up the material.

Germline loops: CDR1 SGHDN, CDR2 FVKESK. The CDR3 is 15 amino acids. Losses at the gene ends were 4 bases for V and 0 bases for J; bases not matched to a gene: 3. In the study's own analysis: Quantification of nucleated cells was approximated via reference gene primer amplification. Method: immunoSEQ multiplex PCR; TCRdb's copy keeps in-frame clones and lacks some. The V and J calls and the clone size are those of that table, but D and trimming were determined from the DNA. The sample records around 100,000 clones, just over 85% being singletons. The sample comprised peripheral blood. The rearrangement uses TRBV14 and TRBJ2-5; 9 bases map to TRBD2. The sequence was obtained from a human donor in a cohort sampled during active COVID-19. CDR3 in DNA: TGTGCCAGCAGCCGACTAGCGGTGTACCAAGAGACCCAGTACTTC. Encoded protein: CASSRLAVYQETQYF.